The present T cell receptor beta chain was sequenced within a study of OX40 agonist ivuxolimab in advanced cancers. Study-wide context: The mean age was approximately 60 years, ranging from about 23 to 85, with 65% to 85% of participants male. Three dose-escalation patients had partial responses: one with hepatocellular carcinoma and two with cutaneous melanoma.

Study results and limitations: Mean expanded clone counts were higher in CD8+ than CD4+ T cells.

TCRdb's table, derived via immunoSEQ multiplex PCR, lists solely in-frame clones and lacks some. The data contain 66,000 or so clones, less than 85% of them singletons. Remarks on this clone: The antigen remains unidentified.

Drawing of blood for sampling happened at baseline, at cycle 4 day 1, and at cycle 7 day 1. The receptor was derived from an adult with an advanced solid tumor such as melanoma, head and neck, liver or kidney cancer. Material: CD4+ or CD8+ T cells sorted from blood, obtained in a trial of the OX40 agonist ivuxolimab.

The CDR3 DNA is TGTGCCAGCAGTCAAGAAAACCGACCCCCCTACGAGCAGTACTTC. Translated, it gives CASSQENRPPYEQYF. V usage is TRBV7-2 and J usage is TRBJ2-7; no clear D. CDR3 size: 15 residues. Trimming took 6 bases from V and 2 from J, leaving 17 bases between them. CDR1 SGHTA and CDR2 FQGNSA come from the germline V gene.